These 10 T cell receptor beta chains were all obtained from the same sample, sequenced in a study of cytomegalovirus exposure and HLA in healthy donors. Generated by immunoSEQ multiplex PCR, the TCRdb table keeps only in-frame clones and is missing some. This sample carries roughly 120,000 clones, approximately 88% of them seen once, and the ten largest clones take approximately 2%. The sequenced material came from PBMCs. The receptors derive from a man aged 18 to 30 in good health and CMV-seronegative.

The V call is TRBV6-1, the J call TRBJ1-1; D might be TRBD1 (6 bases). Germline CDR1 and CDR2: MNHNS and SASEGT. Trimming took off 8 bases at V and 4 bases at J, with 17 bases between the two ends. CDR3 length equals 14 residues. CDR3 nucleotides: TGTGCCAGCTCATCGCTAACAGGGTTCACTGAAGCTTTCTTT. Translating gives CASSSLTGFTEAFF.

This clone occurred once. The chain has TRBV6-5 and TRBJ2-7; TRBD1 matches 7 bases. CDR1 is MNHEY and CDR2 is SVGAGI in the germline V gene. CDR3 length equals 14 residues. Unmatched junction bases numbered 11, after V lost 8 bases and J lost 4 bases. The DNA of the CDR3 is TGTGCCAGCTACCCCACAGGGGAATGGTACGAGCAGTACTTC. Protein product: CASYPTGEWYEQYF.

V is TRBV19 and J is TRBJ2-7, with D unclear. Germline V gene lookup returns CDR1 LNHDA and CDR2 SQIVND (reference sequence). The length of the CDR3 is 13 residues. Trimming took 3 bases from V and 6 from J, leaving 12 bases between them. CDR3 nucleotides: TGTGCCAGTAGTATTTCTAGTTCCCTCGAGCAGTACTTC. This codes for CASSISSSLEQYF.

The chain employs TRBV29-1 and TRBJ2-5, with D possibly TRBD1 on 6 matching bases. Germline values: CDR1 SQVTM, CDR2 ANQGSEA. This CDR3 region has 19 residues. The V end was cut by 0 bases, the J end by 4 bases, with 27 bases between. CDR3 amino acids: CSVEDRSRGSLNPPETQYF. The CDR3 coding sequence is TGCAGCGTTGAAGATCGGAGCAGGGGATCCCTGAACCCTCCAGAGACCCAGTACTTC.

The chain has TRBV30 and TRBJ1-1, with D possibly matching TRBD1 (5 bases). Germline V gene data show CDR1 as GTSNPN and CDR2 as SVGIG (reference sequence). CDR3 size: 13 residues. V was pared by 2 bases and J by 5 bases, with 12 bases between. For the CDR3, the DNA is TGTGCCTGGAGTATGGCAGGGAGGACTGAAGCTTTCTTT. Its protein product is CAWSMAGRTEAFF.

CDR3 nucleotides: TGCGCCAGCAGCCAAAGGGGACAGATACCCGGGGGGGACTCCTACGAGCAGTACTTC. It encodes CASSQRGQIPGGDSYEQYF. The V and J genes are TRBV4-3 and TRBJ2-7; weak D call: TRBD2 (8 bases). This CDR3 comprises 19 residues. V was pared by 2 bases and J by 0 bases, with 23 bases between. The germline V gene has CDR1 LGHNA and CDR2 YSLEER.

V and J are TRBV28 and TRBJ1-1, with D hard to call. CDR1 and CDR2 from the germline V gene are MDHEN and SYDVKM. Trimming stripped 1 base from V and 1 base from J, with 10 bases between. The CDR3 runs to 15 residues. CDR3 protein: CASSLFFAGNTEAFF. CDR3 nucleotide sequence: TGTGCCAGCAGTTTATTTTTCGCGGGGAACACTGAAGCTTTCTTT.

V and J are TRBV5-6 and TRBJ2-5; TRBD2 agrees at 8 bases. The V gene's germline CDR1 is SGHDT and CDR2 YYEEEE. Trimming cost V 1 base and J 4 bases; bases outside gene matches: 3. The CDR3 is 14 residues long. The CDR3 DNA is TGTGCCAGCAGCTTGCGGGGGGGCCGAGAGACCCAGTACTTC. Translation gives CASSLRGGRETQYF.

V gene TRBV29-1 combines with J gene TRBJ2-5; 7 bases fit TRBD2. The ends lost 7 bases at V and 2 bases at J; junction bases unmatched: 19. The CDR3 has 17 amino acids. Germline V gene lookup returns CDR1 SQVTM and CDR2 ANQGSEA. The CDR3 loop is CSAAPPLSGTYQETQYF. The DNA for the CDR3 is TGCAGCGCCGCCCCCCCCCTAAGCGGGACTTATCAAGAGACCCAGTACTTC.

The rearrangement links TRBV30 to TRBJ1-4; 8 bases map to TRBD1. CDR3 length: 15 amino acids. Germline CDR1 GTSNPN, CDR2 SVGIG (reference sequence). With V trimmed by 5 bases and J by 7 bases, 12 bases remained unmatched. As DNA, the CDR3 is TGTGCCTGGGGTAGGGGACAGGTATATTCTGAAAAACTGTTTTTT. Translating it yields CAWGRGQVYSEKLFF.